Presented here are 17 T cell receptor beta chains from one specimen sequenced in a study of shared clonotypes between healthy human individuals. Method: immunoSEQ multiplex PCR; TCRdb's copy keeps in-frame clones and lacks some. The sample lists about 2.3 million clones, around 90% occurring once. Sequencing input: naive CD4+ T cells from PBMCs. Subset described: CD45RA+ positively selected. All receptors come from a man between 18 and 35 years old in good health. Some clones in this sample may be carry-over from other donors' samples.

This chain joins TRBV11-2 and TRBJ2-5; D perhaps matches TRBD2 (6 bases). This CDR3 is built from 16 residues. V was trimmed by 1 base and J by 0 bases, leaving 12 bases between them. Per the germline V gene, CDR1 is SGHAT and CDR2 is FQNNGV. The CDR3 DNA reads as TGTGCCAGCAGCTTAGGGGACTTCCCGTACCAAGAGACCCAGTACTTC. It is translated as CASSLGDFPYQETQYF.

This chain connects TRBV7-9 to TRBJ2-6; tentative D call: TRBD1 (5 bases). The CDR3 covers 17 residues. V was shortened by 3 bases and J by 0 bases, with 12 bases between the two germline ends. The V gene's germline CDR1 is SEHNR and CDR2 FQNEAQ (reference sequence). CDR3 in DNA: TGTGCCAGCAGCTTGCAGGGTCAAAGCTCTGGGGCCAACGTCCTGACTTTC. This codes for CASSLQGQSSGANVLTF.

The DNA of the CDR3 is TGTGCCAGCAGCTTAGCAGGGGCAGAAGAGACCCAGTACTTC. The encoded protein is CASSLAGAEETQYF. The chain is built from TRBV7-9 and TRBJ2-5, with a weak D call TRBD1 (5 bases). This CDR3 is 14 amino acids long. The germline V and J ends were trimmed by 0 bases and 3 bases, with 8 bases remaining between them. Germline V gene lookup returns CDR1 SEHNR and CDR2 FQNEAQ (reference sequence).

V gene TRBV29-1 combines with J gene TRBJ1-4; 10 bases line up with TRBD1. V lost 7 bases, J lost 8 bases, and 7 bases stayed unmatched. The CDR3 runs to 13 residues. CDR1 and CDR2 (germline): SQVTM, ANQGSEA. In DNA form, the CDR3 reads TGCAGCGCCGGACAGGGGGAAGTGGAAAAACTGTTTTTT. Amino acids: CSAGQGEVEKLFF.

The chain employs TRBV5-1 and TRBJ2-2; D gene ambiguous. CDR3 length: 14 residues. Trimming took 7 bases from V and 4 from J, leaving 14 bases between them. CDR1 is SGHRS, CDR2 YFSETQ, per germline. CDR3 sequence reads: CASGRTIPTGELFF. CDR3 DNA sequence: TGCGCCAGCGGTCGTACTATCCCCACCGGGGAGCTGTTTTTT. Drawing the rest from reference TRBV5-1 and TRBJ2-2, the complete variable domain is KAGVTQTPRYLIKTRGQQVTLSCSPISGHRSVSWYQQTPGQGLQFLFEYFSETQRNKGNFPGRFSGRQFSNSRSEMNVSTLELGDSALYLCASGRTIPTGELFFGEGSRLTVL.

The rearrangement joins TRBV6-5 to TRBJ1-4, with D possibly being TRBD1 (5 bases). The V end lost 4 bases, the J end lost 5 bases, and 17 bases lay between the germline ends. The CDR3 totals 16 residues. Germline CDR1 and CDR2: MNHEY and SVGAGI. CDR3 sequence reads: CASSSSQGGRNEKLFF. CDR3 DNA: TGTGCCAGCAGTTCGTCTCAGGGTGGGAGGAATGAAAAACTGTTTTTT.

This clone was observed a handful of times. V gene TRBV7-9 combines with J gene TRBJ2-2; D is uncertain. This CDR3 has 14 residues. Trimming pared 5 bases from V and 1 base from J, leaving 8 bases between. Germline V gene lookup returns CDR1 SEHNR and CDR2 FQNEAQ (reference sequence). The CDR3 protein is CASSPLMNTGELFF. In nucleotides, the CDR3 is TGTGCCAGCAGCCCACTTATGAACACCGGGGAGCTGTTTTTT.

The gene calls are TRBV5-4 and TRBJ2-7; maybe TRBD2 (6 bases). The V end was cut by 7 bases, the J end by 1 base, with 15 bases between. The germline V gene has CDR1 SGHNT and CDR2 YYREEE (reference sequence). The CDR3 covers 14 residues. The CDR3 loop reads CASRPGTSSYEQYF. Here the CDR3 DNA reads TGTGCCAGCCGGCCAGGGACTTCTTCCTACGAGCAGTACTTC.

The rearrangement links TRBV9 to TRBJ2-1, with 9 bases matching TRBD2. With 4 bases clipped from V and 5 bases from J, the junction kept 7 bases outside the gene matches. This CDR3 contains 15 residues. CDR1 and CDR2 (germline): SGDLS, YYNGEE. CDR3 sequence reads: CASSPGGRGDNEQFF. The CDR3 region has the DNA TGTGCCAGCAGCCCCGGCGGGAGGGGCGACAATGAGCAGTTCTTC.

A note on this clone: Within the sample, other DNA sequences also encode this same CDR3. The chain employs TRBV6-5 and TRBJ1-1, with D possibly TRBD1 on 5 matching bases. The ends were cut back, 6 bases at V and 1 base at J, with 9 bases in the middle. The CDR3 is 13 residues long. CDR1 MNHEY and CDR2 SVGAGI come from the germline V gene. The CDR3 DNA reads TGTGCCAGCAGCCCGGGGCCGAACACTGAAGCTTTCTTT. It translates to CASSPGPNTEAFF.

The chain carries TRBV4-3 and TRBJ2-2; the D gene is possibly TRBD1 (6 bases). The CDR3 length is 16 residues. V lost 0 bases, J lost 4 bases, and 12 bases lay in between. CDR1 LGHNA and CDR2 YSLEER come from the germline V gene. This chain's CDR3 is CASSQDRGAFTGELFF. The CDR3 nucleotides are TGCGCCAGCAGCCAAGACAGGGGTGCCTTCACCGGGGAGCTGTTTTTT.

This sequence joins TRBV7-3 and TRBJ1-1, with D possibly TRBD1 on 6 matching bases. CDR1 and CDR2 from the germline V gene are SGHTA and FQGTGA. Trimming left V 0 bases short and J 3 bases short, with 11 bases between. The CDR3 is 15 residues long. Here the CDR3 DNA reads TGTGCCAGCAGCTTAACCGGGGGGGCATACACTGAAGCTTTCTTT. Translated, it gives CASSLTGGAYTEAFF. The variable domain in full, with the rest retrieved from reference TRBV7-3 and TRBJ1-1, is GAGVSQTPSNKVTEKGKYVELRCDPISGHTALYWYRQSLGQGPEFLIYFQGTGAADDSGLPNDRFFAVRPEGSVSTLKIQRTERGDSAVYLCASSLTGGAYTEAFFGQGTRLTVV.

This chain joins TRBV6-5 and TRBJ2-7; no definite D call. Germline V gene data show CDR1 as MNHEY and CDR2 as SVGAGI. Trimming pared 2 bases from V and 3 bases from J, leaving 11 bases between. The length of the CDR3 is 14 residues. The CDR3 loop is CASSYGQVYYEQYF. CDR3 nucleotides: TGTGCCAGCAGTTACGGGCAGGTCTACTACGAGCAGTACTTC.

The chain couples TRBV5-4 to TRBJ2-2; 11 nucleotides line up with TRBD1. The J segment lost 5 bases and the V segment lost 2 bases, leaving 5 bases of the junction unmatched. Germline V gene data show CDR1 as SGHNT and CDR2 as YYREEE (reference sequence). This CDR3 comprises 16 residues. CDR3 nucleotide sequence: TGTGCCAGCAGCTTCGGGACAGGGGGTTTTACCGGGGAGCTGTTTTTT. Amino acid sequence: CASSFGTGGFTGELFF.

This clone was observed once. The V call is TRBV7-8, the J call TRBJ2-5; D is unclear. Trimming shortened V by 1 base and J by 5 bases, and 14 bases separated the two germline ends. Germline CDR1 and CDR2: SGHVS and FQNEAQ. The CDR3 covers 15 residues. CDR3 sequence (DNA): TGTGCCAGCAGCTTAGGTGTTCTCTCGGGCGAGACCCAGTACTTC. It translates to CASSLGVLSGETQYF.

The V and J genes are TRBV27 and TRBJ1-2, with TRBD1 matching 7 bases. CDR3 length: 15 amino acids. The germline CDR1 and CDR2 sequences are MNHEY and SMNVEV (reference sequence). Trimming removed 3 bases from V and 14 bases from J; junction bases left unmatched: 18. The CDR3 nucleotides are TGTGCCAGCAGTTTCCGCGTCGGCAGGACAGGTCGTCCAACCTTC. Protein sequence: CASSFRVGRTGRPTF.

This chain's CDR3 is CASRRVGGVTYNEQFF. DNA for the CDR3: TGCGCCAGCAGACGGGTCGGGGGAGTGACCTACAATGAGCAGTTCTTC. V gene TRBV5-1 combines with J gene TRBJ2-1, with D perhaps matching TRBD2 (6 bases). The V gene lost 5 bases and the J gene lost 2 bases, with 17 bases spanning the gap. The CDR3 loop spans 16 amino acids. Germline CDR1 reads SGHRS; CDR2 reads YFSETQ.